The rows below give T cell receptor beta chains drawn from one sample of a study of molecular identifiers for immune sequencing clone quantification. In TCRdb, the PCR reads were re-called with MiXCR into one record per CDR3 protein. The repertoire holds under 600,000 distinct CDR3 sequences, with about 22% as singletons. The specimen sequenced was naive CD8+ T cells from blood, with Jurkat cell RNA spiked in. The receptors shown here come from a human donor in good health. Some libraries in this study had Jurkat cell RNA spiked in. Each CDR3 is given with its conserved first and last residue. Fields, in order: D gene, J gene, V gene, clone size, CDR3 DNA, CDR3 protein. The D gene is left open where the match is weak. For some rows the clone size is stated as once, few or many, or as a class when expanded; others skip it.

. | TRBJ2-2 | TRBV29-1 | many | TGCAGCGTCGTAAGCGGGAACACCGGGGAGCTGTTTTTT | CSVVSGNTGELFF
. | TRBJ1-6 | TRBV5-4 | . | TGTGCCAGCAGCTGGGGGCCAGGGCAAGGGAATTCACCCCTCCACTTT | CASSWGPGQGNSPLHF
TRBD1 | TRBJ2-1 | TRBV6-1 | . | TGTGCCAGCAGTGAAATTACCTATTGGGACAGGAGCTCCTACAATGAGCAGTTCTTC | CASSEITYWDRSSYNEQFF
TRBD2 | TRBJ2-3 | TRBV6-1 | many | TGTGCCAGCAGTGAAGTAACAGCGGGGGACTACACAGATACGCAGTATTTT | CASSEVTAGDYTDTQYF
TRBD2 | TRBJ2-3 | TRBV2 | few | TGTGCCAGCAGTTTTTTAGCGGGAGAGGTCCCAGATACGCAGTATTTT | CASSFLAGEVPDTQYF
. | TRBJ1-5 | TRBV6-2/TRBV6-3 | few | TGTGCCAGCACTAACGCGTCGCAGGTCCTCAATCAGCCCCAGCATTTT | CASTNASQVLNQPQHF
. | TRBJ2-1 | TRBV19 | . | TGTGCCAGTAGCCCCATAGCCTACAATGAGCAGTTCTTC | CASSPIAYNEQFF
TRBD1 | TRBJ2-1 | TRBV11-2 | . | TGTGCCAGCAGCTTGATGACAGGGCCTAATGAGCAGTTCTTC | CASSLMTGPNEQFF
. | TRBJ2-7 | TRBV20-1 | . | TGCAGTGCTAGAGTATTAGGAGTCTTGGTCTACGAGCAGTACTTC | CSARVLGVLVYEQYF
. | TRBJ2-7 | TRBV27 | many | TGTGCCAGCAGTTCCACCGGGACGCCTAAAGAGCAGTACTTC | CASSSTGTPKEQYF
TRBD2 | TRBJ2-3 | TRBV12-3/TRBV12-4 | many | TGTGCCAGCAGCATCTTACCGGGACTAGCGGGAGTAGATACGCAGTATTTT | CASSILPGLAGVDTQYF
TRBD2 | TRBJ2-7 | TRBV13 | . | TGTGCCAGCAGCGGAACATATGGGACTAGCGGGAGTGTTTACGAGCAGTACTTC | CASSGTYGTSGSVYEQYF
TRBD1 | TRBJ1-4 | TRBV28 | many | TGTGCCAGCAGCCCAGGACAGGGGAATGAAAAACTGTTTTTT | CASSPGQGNEKLFF
TRBD1 | TRBJ1-2 | TRBV7-2 | . | TGTGCCAGCAGCTTAGCAGGACAGGGGTCCTCCTTCCATGGCTACACCTTC | CASSLAGQGSSFHGYTF
. | TRBJ2-7 | TRBV19 | few | TGTGCCAGTAGGGAACACAGTGGCGAGGGATACGAGCAGTACTTC | CASREHSGEGYEQYF
TRBD1 | TRBJ2-1 | TRBV14 | . | TGTGCCAGCAGCCAAGATCTTTGGCAGGGGGCTTACAATGAGCAGTTCTTC | CASSQDLWQGAYNEQFF
. | TRBJ2-7 | TRBV30 | many | TGTGCCTGGAGTGCCGGGGGCGGCTCCTACGAGCAGTACTTC | CAWSAGGGSYEQYF
. | TRBJ1-1 | TRBV6-1 | few | TGTGCCAGCAGTTTACAGGGTGTGAACACTGAAGCTTTCTTT | CASSLQGVNTEAFF
. | TRBJ2-7 | TRBV7-9 | many | TGTGCCAGCACCTGGACAGCCGGTTGGGGCCAGTACTTC | CASTWTAGWGQYF
TRBD1 | TRBJ1-1 | TRBV6-5 | few | TGTGCCAGCAGTTCAGACAGGGGTGGGACTGAAGCTTTCTTT | CASSSDRGGTEAFF
. | TRBJ1-1 | TRBV28 | . | TGTGCCAGCAGACCGCCCCAGAGCACTGAAGCTTTCTTT | CASRPPQSTEAFF
TRBD1 | TRBJ2-3 | TRBV7-6 | . | TGTGCCAGCAGCTTAGCTTACCCGGGACAGGGCTTGGAGACAGATACGCAGTATTTT | CASSLAYPGQGLETDTQYF
TRBD2 | TRBJ2-7 | TRBV19 | . | TGTGCCAGTAGACCTAGCGGGGTCACACACTACGAGCAGTACTTC | CASRPSGVTHYEQYF
TRBD1 | TRBJ2-7 | TRBV9 | . | TGTGCCAGCAACGAGACAGGGGCGACCGAGCAGTACTTC | CASNETGATEQYF
TRBD2 | TRBJ2-5 | TRBV7-6 | . | TGTGCCAGCAGCTTAGGCGCGGGGGGCGTGCAAGAGACCCAGTACTTC | CASSLGAGGVQETQYF
. | TRBJ2-7 | TRBV4-3 | many | TGCGCCAGCAGCCAAGAAGGCACCAGCTCCTACGAGCAGTACTTC | CASSQEGTSSYEQYF
. | TRBJ1-5 | TRBV7-6 | many | TGTGCCAGCAGCTTAGACGTAGGGTTCAGGCAGCCCCAGCATTTT | CASSLDVGFRQPQHF
. | TRBJ2-5 | TRBV5-1 | many | TGCGCCAGCAAGCTGCTAGGGCCAAATATTTTAGAGACCCAGTACTTC | CASKLLGPNILETQYF
. | TRBJ2-7 | TRBV4-3 | . | TGCGCCAGCAGTGTAGGGGCAGCCACCTCCTACGAGCAGTACTTC | CASSVGAATSYEQYF
TRBD1 | TRBJ2-7 | TRBV6-6 | few | TGTGCCAGCAGCCCCGACAGGGTGGGCCCCTACGAGCAGTACTTC | CASSPDRVGPYEQYF
. | TRBJ1-1 | TRBV12-3/TRBV12-4 | few | TGTGCCAGCAACCCCGGGGGGGACACTGAAGCTTTCTTT | CASNPGGDTEAFF
TRBD1 | TRBJ2-3 | TRBV12-3/TRBV12-4 | . | TGTGCCAGCAAAATGCCGGGACAGGGGGTAGATACGCAGTATTTT | CASKMPGQGVDTQYF
TRBD2 | TRBJ2-2 | TRBV7-2 | few | TGTGCCAGCAGCTTGACCGGGACTAGCGGAAAACCCCACACCGGGGAGCTGTTTTTT | CASSLTGTSGKPHTGELFF
. | TRBJ1-1 | TRBV5-1 | many | TGCGCCAGCAGCATAGAACAGGGAGCGCACACTGAAGCTTTCTTT | CASSIEQGAHTEAFF
. | TRBJ1-2 | TRBV9 | few | TGTGCCAGCAGCGTGACCGGGCCTGGGGATGGCTACACCTTC | CASSVTGPGDGYTF
. | TRBJ2-3 | TRBV5-4 | many | TGTGCCAGCAGCTCCCCCCCAGGACGGCCTGGGTCCACAGATACGCAGTATTTT | CASSSPPGRPGSTDTQYF
. | TRBJ1-1 | TRBV30 | few | TGTGCCTGGTGGGAGGACACTGAAGCTTTCTTT | CAWWEDTEAFF
. | TRBJ2-1 | TRBV30 | many | TGTGCCTGGAGTGTACAGACGGGCTTTGAGTTCTTC | CAWSVQTGFEFF
TRBD1 | TRBJ1-1 | TRBV27 | few | TGTGCCAGCAGGAGGGGGCTCCTCGACACTGAAGCTTTCTTT | CASRRGLLDTEAFF
TRBD2 | TRBJ2-3 | TRBV6-6 | many | TGTGCCAGCAGTTCTTCCATCCCCTCTACTAGCGGTGCTAGCACAGATACGCAGTATTTT | CASSSSIPSTSGASTDTQYF
. | TRBJ2-5 | TRBV5-4 | many | TGTGCCAGCAGCTTGGGGCTAGGGCAAGAGACCCAGTACTTC | CASSLGLGQETQYF
. | TRBJ2-3 | TRBV30 | many | TGTGCCTGGAGTGTAAGGGATGCGCAGTATTTT | CAWSVRDAQYF
. | TRBJ1-3 | TRBV14 | few | TGTGCCAGCAGCAAACCGGGACAAAGCCTCTCTGGAAACACCATATATTTT | CASSKPGQSLSGNTIYF
. | TRBJ1-5 | TRBV18 | few | TGTGCCAGCTCACCCGAGTCGGGTCAGCCCCAGCATTTT | CASSPESGQPQHF